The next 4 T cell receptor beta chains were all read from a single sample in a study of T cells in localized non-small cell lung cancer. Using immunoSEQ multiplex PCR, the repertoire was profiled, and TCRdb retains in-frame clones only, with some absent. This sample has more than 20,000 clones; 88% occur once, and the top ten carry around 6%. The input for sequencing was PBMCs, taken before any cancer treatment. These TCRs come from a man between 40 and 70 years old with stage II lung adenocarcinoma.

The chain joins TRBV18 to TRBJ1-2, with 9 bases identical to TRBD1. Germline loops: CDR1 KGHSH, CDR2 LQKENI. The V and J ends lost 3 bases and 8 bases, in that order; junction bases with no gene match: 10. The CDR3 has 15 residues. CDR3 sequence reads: CASSPRDRVELGYTF. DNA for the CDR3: TGTGCCAGCTCACCCCGGGACAGGGTGGAATTAGGCTACACCTTC.

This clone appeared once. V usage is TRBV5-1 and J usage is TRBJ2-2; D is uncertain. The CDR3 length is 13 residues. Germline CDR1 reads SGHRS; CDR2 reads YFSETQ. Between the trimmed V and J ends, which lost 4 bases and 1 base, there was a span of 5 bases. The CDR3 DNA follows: TGCGCCAGCAGCAACGGGAACACCGGGGAGCTGTTTTTT. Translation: CASSNGNTGELFF.

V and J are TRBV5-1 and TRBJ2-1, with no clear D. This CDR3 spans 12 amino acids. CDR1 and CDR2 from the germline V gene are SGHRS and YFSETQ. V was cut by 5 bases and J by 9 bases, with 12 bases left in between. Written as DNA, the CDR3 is TGCGCCAGCAGTTTGAGTCTTGCTGAGCAGTTCTTC. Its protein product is CASSLSLAEQFF.

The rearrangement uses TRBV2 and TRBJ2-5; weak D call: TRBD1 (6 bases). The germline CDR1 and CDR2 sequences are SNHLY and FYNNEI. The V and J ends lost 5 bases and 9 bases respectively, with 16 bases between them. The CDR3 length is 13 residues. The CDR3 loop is CASSSTGSGAQYF. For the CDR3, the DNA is TGTGCCAGCAGTTCCACAGGGTCAGGGGCCCAGTACTTC.